These 2 T cell receptor beta chains came from one sample sequenced in a study of technical replicates of blood from several donors. The data were produced by immunoSEQ multiplex PCR, yet TCRdb's version contains in-frame clones alone and is incomplete. The top ten clones hold 0.37% of a sample with roughly 82,000 clones, nearly 96% of them seen once. The sequenced sample was T cells isolated from PBMCs. These TCRs come from a human donor in good health.

The V gene is TRBV30, the J gene TRBJ1-3, with 7 bases aligning to TRBD1. CDR3 length equals 14 residues. Germline values: CDR1 GTSNPN, CDR2 SVGIG (reference sequence). V lost 1 base and J lost 2; bases outside the gene matches: 2. The CDR3, as DNA: TGTGCCTGGAGTGAGGGGGCCGCTGGAAACACCATATATTTT. It codes for CAWSEGAAGNTIYF.

The chain joins TRBV7-9 to TRBJ1-1, with D maybe TRBD1 (6 bases). Trimming removed 5 bases at V and 4 bases at J, with 14 bases between. Germline CDR1 reads SEHNR; CDR2 reads FQNEAQ (reference sequence). The CDR3 is 14 amino acids. The chain's CDR3 is CASSLSYRVTEAFF. The DNA for the CDR3 is TGTGCCAGCAGCCTATCCTACAGGGTCACTGAAGCTTTCTTT.